This T cell receptor beta chain stems from a study of blood T cells in healthy people across ages. Using a J-beta primer mix together with a sample-barcoded 5' primer, a second PCR was run for about 6 to 11 cycles. Tags on each cDNA molecule came from a template-switch adaptor with 12 random nucleotides. TCRdb independently ran MiXCR on the 5' RACE reads; one entry per CDR3 protein. Of over a million distinct CDR3 sequences detected, about 45% appear once; the ten largest clones hold 4%. This clonotype turned up a few times. Its target is not known. Overall study findings and caveats: Unsorted PBMCs blocked a conclusive comparison of naive and antigen-experienced cells. CMV infection status of these donors was not known.

The CDR3 runs to 16 residues. CDR1 and CDR2 (germline): MGHRA, YSYEKL. V was pared by 4 bases and J by 1 base, with 16 bases between. Input material: blood. The TCR originated in a woman aged 18 to 35 in good health. The rearrangement joins TRBV4-1 to TRBJ2-5, with D perhaps given as TRBD1 or TRBD2 (6 bases each). CDR3 protein: CASSPGGQRVQETQYF. Here the CDR3 DNA reads TGCGCCAGCAGCCCCGGGGGACAACGAGTCCAAGAGACCCAGTACTTC.